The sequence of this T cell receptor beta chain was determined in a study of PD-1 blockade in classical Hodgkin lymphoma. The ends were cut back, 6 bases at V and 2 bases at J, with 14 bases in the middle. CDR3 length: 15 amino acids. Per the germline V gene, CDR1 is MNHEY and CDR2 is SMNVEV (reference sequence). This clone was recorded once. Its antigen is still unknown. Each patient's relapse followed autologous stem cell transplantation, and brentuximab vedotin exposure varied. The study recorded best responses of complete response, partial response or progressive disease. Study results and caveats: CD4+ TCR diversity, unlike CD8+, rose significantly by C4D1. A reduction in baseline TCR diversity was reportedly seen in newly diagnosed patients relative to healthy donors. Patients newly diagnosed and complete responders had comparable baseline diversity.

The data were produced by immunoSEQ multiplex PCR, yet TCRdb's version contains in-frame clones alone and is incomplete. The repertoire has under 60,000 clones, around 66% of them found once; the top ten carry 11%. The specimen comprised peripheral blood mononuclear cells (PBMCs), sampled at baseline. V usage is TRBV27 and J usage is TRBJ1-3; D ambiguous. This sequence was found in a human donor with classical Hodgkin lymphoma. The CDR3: CASRPLEGTGNTIYF. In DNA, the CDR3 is TGTGCCAGCAGACCCTTGGAAGGGACTGGAAACACCATATATTTT.